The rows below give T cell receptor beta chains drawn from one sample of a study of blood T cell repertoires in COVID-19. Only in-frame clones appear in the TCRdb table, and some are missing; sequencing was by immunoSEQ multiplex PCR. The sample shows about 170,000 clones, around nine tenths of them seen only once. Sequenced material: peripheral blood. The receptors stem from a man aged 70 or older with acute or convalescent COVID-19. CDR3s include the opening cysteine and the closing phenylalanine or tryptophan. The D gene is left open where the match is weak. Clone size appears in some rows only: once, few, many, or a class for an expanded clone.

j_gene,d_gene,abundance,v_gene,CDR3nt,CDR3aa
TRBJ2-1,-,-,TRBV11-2,TGTGCCAGCTCTGCGTCGGTTGGCTCCTACAATGAGCAGTTCTTC,CASSASVGSYNEQFF
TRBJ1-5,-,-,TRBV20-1,TGCAGTGCTAGTCAGGGTAATCAGCCCCAGCATTTT,CSASQGNQPQHF
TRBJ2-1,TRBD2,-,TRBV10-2,TGCGCCAGCAAGCCAGGACTAGCGGGAGACGGTGAGCAGTTCTTC,CASKPGLAGDGEQFF
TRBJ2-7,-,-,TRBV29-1,TGCAGCGTTGCCCGGGAACCCTACAGCGAGCAGTACTTC,CSVAREPYSEQYF
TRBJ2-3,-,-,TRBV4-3,TGCGCCAGCAGCCTCTCCGGGGATCCAGATACGCAGTATTTT,CASSLSGDPDTQYF
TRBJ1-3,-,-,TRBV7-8,TGTGCCAGCAGCCCACAGGAGTCTGGAAACACCATATATTTT,CASSPQESGNTIYF
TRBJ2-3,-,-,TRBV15,TGTGCCACCAGCAGAGCCGGCACAGATACGCAGTATTTT,CATSRAGTDTQYF
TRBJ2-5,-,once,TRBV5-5,TGTGCCAGCAGCTTGGCTACCGGAGGAGAGACCCAGTACTTC,CASSLATGGETQYF
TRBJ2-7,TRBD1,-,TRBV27,TGTGCCAGCAGTTCCCTTCTGGACAGGGTTTACGAGCAGTACTTC,CASSSLLDRVYEQYF
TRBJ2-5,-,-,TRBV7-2,TGTGCCAGCAGCTTAGCGCTTGCCGGCCGGGAAGAGACCCAGTACTTC,CASSLALAGREETQYF
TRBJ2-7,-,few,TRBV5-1,TGCGCCAGCAGCTATCTCTCCGGAGGCTCCTACGAGCAGTACTTC,CASSYLSGGSYEQYF
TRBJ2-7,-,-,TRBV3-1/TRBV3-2,TGTGCCAGCAGCCAAGGCCCAAGACAGGCAGACTTC,CASSQGPRQADF
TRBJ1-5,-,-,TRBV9,TGTGCCAGCAGCCCAACGCTAAGCAATCAGCCCCAGCATTTT,CASSPTLSNQPQHF
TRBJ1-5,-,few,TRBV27,TGTGCCAGCAGTTTCAGGGGTTATAGCAATCAGCCCCAGCATTTT,CASSFRGYSNQPQHF
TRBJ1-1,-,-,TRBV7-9,TGTGCCAGCAGCCCTGAGCAGGGGAACACTGAAGCTTTCTTT,CASSPEQGNTEAFF
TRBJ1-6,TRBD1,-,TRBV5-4,TGTGCCAGCAGCTTGCCAGGACAGGGCGCGACACCCCTCCACTTT,CASSLPGQGATPLHF
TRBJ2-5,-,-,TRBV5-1,TGCGCCAGCAGCTTGGACGGTCAGGGGACCCAGTACTTC,CASSLDGQGTQYF
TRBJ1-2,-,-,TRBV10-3,TGTGCCTCGTCCGCTCCTACCCGGGGGAACTATGGCTACACCTTC,CASSAPTRGNYGYTF
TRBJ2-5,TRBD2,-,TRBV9,TGTGCCAGCAGCGTAGATTCAACTAGCGGGGAGACCCAGTACTTC,CASSVDSTSGETQYF
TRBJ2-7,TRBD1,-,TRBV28,TGTGCCAGCAGTCCAACCGGGACAGGGAACTACGAGCAGTACTTC,CASSPTGTGNYEQYF
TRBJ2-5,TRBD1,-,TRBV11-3,TGTGCCAGCAGCGCACAGGGGGGAGAGACCCAGTACTTC,CASSAQGGETQYF
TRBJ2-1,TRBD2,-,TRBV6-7,TGTGCCCGGAAGACGGGGGGGTCCCTACCCTACAATGAGCAGTTCTTC,CARKTGGSLPYNEQFF
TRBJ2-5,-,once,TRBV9,TGTGCCAGCAGCGCCCCAGGGCCCCGTGAGACCCAGTACTTC,CASSAPGPRETQYF
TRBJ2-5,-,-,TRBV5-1,TGCGCCAGCAGCCCTAGAAGCGGACAAGAGACCCAGTACTTC,CASSPRSGQETQYF
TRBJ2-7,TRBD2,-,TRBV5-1,TGCGCCAGCAGCTTGACTAGCGGGACGGGGTCCTACGAGCAGTACTTC,CASSLTSGTGSYEQYF
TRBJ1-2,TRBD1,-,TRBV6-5,TGTGCCAGCAGAGTAGACAGGGAGGTCTATGGCTACACCTTC,CASRVDREVYGYTF
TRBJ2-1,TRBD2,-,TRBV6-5,TGTGCCAGCAGTTACCTAGCGGGATTCTACAATGAGCAGTTCTTC,CASSYLAGFYNEQFF
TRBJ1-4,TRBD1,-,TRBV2,TGTGCCAGCAGGGCCGGGACAGGGGTTGCAACTAATGAAAAACTGTTTTTT,CASRAGTGVATNEKLFF
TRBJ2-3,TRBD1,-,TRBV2,TGTGCCAGCAGCCGCTCGGGACAGGGTTATACAGATACGCAGTATTTT,CASSRSGQGYTDTQYF